This is a list of T cell receptor beta chains from one sample in a study of blood T cell repertoires in COVID-19. Profiling relied on immunoSEQ multiplex PCR, and the TCRdb table lists in-frame clones only, not all of them. This sample carries some 100,000 clones, 87% of them seen once, and the ten largest clones take roughly 10%. The sample comprised peripheral blood. These receptors were collected from a woman in her twenties or thirties with acute or convalescent COVID-19. Each CDR3 is given with its conserved first and last residue. D genes are given only for firm matches. Clone size is stated in some rows and not others, as once, few, many or a class when expanded.

J gene | D gene | clone size | V gene | CDR3 DNA | CDR3 protein
TRBJ2-7 | . | . | TRBV5-5 | TGTGCCAGCAGCTGGAGCAGGGTCTCCTACGAGCAGTACTTC | CASSWSRVSYEQYF
TRBJ2-1 | TRBD1 | few | TRBV7-3 | TGTGCCAGCAGCCCAGGGACAGCCTACAATGAGCAGTTCTTC | CASSPGTAYNEQFF
TRBJ2-5 | TRBD1 | . | TRBV5-1 | TGCGCCAGCAGCGCGACAGGGGACGGGACCCAGTACTTC | CASSATGDGTQYF
TRBJ2-1 | TRBD2 | . | TRBV5-1 | TGCGCCAGCAGCGCGGGACTAGCGGGTTACAATGAGCAGTTCTTC | CASSAGLAGYNEQFF
TRBJ2-3 | . | . | TRBV6-2/TRBV6-3 | TGTGCCAGCAGTTCTCAGGGCACAGATACGCAGTATTTT | CASSSQGTDTQYF
TRBJ2-7 | TRBD1 | few | TRBV5-1 | TGCGCCAGCAGCTTGGCTGTGGGACAGGTTCGCTCCTACGAGCAGTACTTC | CASSLAVGQVRSYEQYF
TRBJ2-1 | TRBD2 | once | TRBV19 | TGTGCCAGTAGTATGGCAGCGGGGGGGCACCATGAGCAGTTCTTC | CASSMAAGGHHEQFF
TRBJ2-1 | . | . | TRBV7-9 | TGTGCCAGCAGCTACCGGGACAAGGGCTACAATGAGCAGTTCTTC | CASSYRDKGYNEQFF
TRBJ1-6 | TRBD1 | . | TRBV7-2 | TGTGCCAGCAGCACGAGGACAGGTGATTCACCCCTCCACTTT | CASSTRTGDSPLHF
TRBJ2-1 | . | . | TRBV5-1 | TGCGCCAGCAGCTTAAGCGGGGAGCAGTTCTTC | CASSLSGEQFF
TRBJ1-6 | . | once | TRBV6-1 | TGTGCCAGCAGTGAATGGGGCAATTCACCCCTCCACTTT | CASSEWGNSPLHF
TRBJ2-1 | TRBD2 | . | TRBV6-5 | TGTGCCAGCACCCCAGCGGGGCACAATGGTGAGCAGTTCTTC | CASTPAGHNGEQFF
TRBJ1-1 | TRBD1 | . | TRBV7-9 | TGTGCCAGCAGCCTACTCCGGACAGGCGAAGCTTTCTTT | CASSLLRTGEAFF
TRBJ2-7 | . | . | TRBV5-1 | TGCGCCAGCAGCCTGGTCCCCCTGGGGGCAGGTTCACCCTACGAGCAGTACTTC | CASSLVPLGAGSPYEQYF
TRBJ1-2 | . | . | TRBV11-2 | TGTGCCAGCAGCTTAGATCTAGTAGGGGGAACAAATGGCTACACCTTC | CASSLDLVGGTNGYTF
TRBJ1-2 | . | . | TRBV11-2 | TGTGCCAGCAGCCTTGGTGACACCCACTATGGCTACACCTTC | CASSLGDTHYGYTF
TRBJ1-5 | . | once | TRBV7-6 | TGTGCCAGCAGCTCTGACAGAAATCAGCCCCAGCATTTT | CASSSDRNQPQHF
TRBJ2-7 | . | . | TRBV28 | TGTGCCAGCAGTTTGACAGACTACGAGCAGTACTTC | CASSLTDYEQYF
TRBJ1-1 | . | . | TRBV29-1 | TGCAGCGGCGAGGTCACTGAAGCTTTCTTT | CSGEVTEAFF
TRBJ2-3 | TRBD1 | . | TRBV9 | TGTGCCAGCAGCGTAGAAGGACAGGGCCTCAACACAGATACGCAGTATTTT | CASSVEGQGLNTDTQYF
TRBJ2-3 | . | . | TRBV5-6 | TGTGCCAGCAGCGTAGCGGCCCGCCGCACAGATACGCAGTATTTT | CASSVAARRTDTQYF
TRBJ1-6 | . | few | TRBV5-8 | TGTGCCAGCAGCTTGGAGGAGGGGAATTCACCCCTCCACTTT | CASSLEEGNSPLHF
TRBJ2-1 | TRBD2 | once | TRBV7-3 | TGTGCCAGCAGCTTAACGAGACCTCCGAGCGGGGGGGCCCGAGAGCAGTTCTTC | CASSLTRPPSGGAREQFF
TRBJ2-1 | . | . | TRBV6-1 | TGTGCCAGCAGTGAGGGGCTTAACAATGAGCAGTTCTTC | CASSEGLNNEQFF
TRBJ2-2 | TRBD2 | once | TRBV5-1 | TGCGCCAGCAGCAAAATAAGCGGGGGGAACACCGGGGAGCTGTTTTTT | CASSKISGGNTGELFF
TRBJ2-3 | TRBD2 | . | TRBV7-9 | TGTGCCAGCAGCTTAGAGGCGGGGGTAGATACGCAGTATTTT | CASSLEAGVDTQYF
TRBJ2-1 | . | . | TRBV15 | TGTGCCACCAGCGCAGGGCCCGAGCAGTTCTTC | CATSAGPEQFF
TRBJ1-2 | . | . | TRBV6-6 | TGTGCCAGCAGTTACTCCAGAGGGTTGGCCTATGGCTACACCTTC | CASSYSRGLAYGYTF
TRBJ1-2 | . | . | TRBV28 | TGTGCCAGCAGTTTAGAGAGGGTGGGCCCGGGTAGTGGCTACACCTTC | CASSLERVGPGSGYTF
TRBJ2-3 | TRBD2 | . | TRBV9 | TGTGCCAGCAGCGACGGGACTAGCGGGGTCACAGATACGCAGTATTTT | CASSDGTSGVTDTQYF
TRBJ2-3 | . | . | TRBV10-3 | TGTGCCATCAGTGTACCTAGCGCAGATACGCAGTATTTT | CAISVPSADTQYF
TRBJ2-3 | TRBD1 | once | TRBV5-4 | TGTGCCAGCAGCTCAGGGGACAGGGGGGTTACGCAGTATTTT | CASSSGDRGVTQYF
TRBJ1-1 | TRBD1 | . | TRBV5-1 | TGCGCCAGCAGCTTGGTTCAGGGGGCCGTATCCCACGCTTTCTTT | CASSLVQGAVSHAFF
TRBJ2-7 | . | . | TRBV7-8 | TGTGCCAGCAGCCCCGACAGGAAAACCTACGAGCAGTACTTC | CASSPDRKTYEQYF
TRBJ2-2 | . | . | TRBV27 | TGTGCCAGCAGTTTTAATCCGGGGGGCGCCGGGGAGCTGTTTTTT | CASSFNPGGAGELFF
TRBJ2-6 | TRBD1 | . | TRBV19 | TGTGCCAGTAGTATAGGAGGGGGCTGGGACGTCCTGACTTTC | CASSIGGGWDVLTF
TRBJ1-2 | . | . | TRBV30 | TGTGCCTGGAGTATAGGAGGGGACGGCTACACCTTC | CAWSIGGDGYTF
TRBJ2-2 | . | once | TRBV27 | TGTGCCAGCAGCCAAGGGGTGGCCGGGGAGCTGTTTTTT | CASSQGVAGELFF
TRBJ1-3 | . | . | TRBV28 | TGTGCCAGCAGCGGGGGTATCACGGCTGGAAACACCATATATTTT | CASSGGITAGNTIYF
TRBJ1-2 | TRBD1 | . | TRBV7-2 | TGTGCCAGCAGCCAAACAGGGGGCGGTCACTATGGCTACACCTTC | CASSQTGGGHYGYTF
TRBJ1-1 | TRBD1 | once | TRBV5-6 | TGTGCCAGCAGCTTCGGGACAGAGAACACTGAAGCTTTCTTT | CASSFGTENTEAFF
TRBJ2-7 | TRBD2 | . | TRBV4-2 | TGTGCCAGCAGCCATCTAGCGGGGGCCTCCTACGAGCAGTACTTC | CASSHLAGASYEQYF
TRBJ1-5 | . | . | TRBV4-1 | TGCGCCAGCAGCCTCTTGGCCGGGACACAAACTGCCCAGCCCCAGCATTTT | CASSLLAGTQTAQPQHF
TRBJ2-4 | TRBD1 | . | TRBV6-5 | TGTGCCAGCAGTTACCCGACAGGGGCACTCAAAAACATTCAGTACTTC | CASSYPTGALKNIQYF
TRBJ2-1 | TRBD1 | . | TRBV9 | TGTGCCAGCAGCGGCCCGGGACAGCGGAGGTTCGATGCCGCCGATGAGCAGTTCTTC | CASSGPGQRRFDAADEQFF
TRBJ1-2 | TRBD1 | . | TRBV14 | TGTGCCAGCAGCCAAGTACAGGGGGCAGGCTACACCTTC | CASSQVQGAGYTF
TRBJ2-2 | . | . | TRBV7-3 | TGTGCCAGCAGCTCACGGCAGGGGACCGGGGAGCTGTTTTTT | CASSSRQGTGELFF
TRBJ1-3 | . | . | TRBV4-2 | TGTGCCAGCAGCCAAGCCTTGTTCACAGGGCCTGGAAACACCATATATTTT | CASSQALFTGPGNTIYF
TRBJ1-5 | . | . | TRBV4-1 | TGCGCCAGCAGCCAAGCCCGAGGGGGGGCTGGCAATCAGCCCCAGCATTTT | CASSQARGGAGNQPQHF
TRBJ2-7 | TRBD2 | . | TRBV7-9 | TGTGCCAGCAGCGTCGAGCGGGGACCCTACGAGCAGTACTTC | CASSVERGPYEQYF
TRBJ2-7 | . | . | TRBV28 | TGTGCCAGCGGAGTACCGGGCTACGAGCAGTACTTC | CASGVPGYEQYF
TRBJ2-3 | TRBD1 | . | TRBV7-8 | TGTGCCAGCAGCTTAGCCGAGGGACAGGGGCCGGCAGATACGCAGTATTTT | CASSLAEGQGPADTQYF
TRBJ1-2 | . | . | TRBV28 | TGTGCCAGCAGTCCCCCGGCCGCCCCGGGGGGCTACACCTTC | CASSPPAAPGGYTF
TRBJ2-7 | TRBD2 | . | TRBV4-1 | TGCGCCAGCAGCCAAGGGGGGGGCTCCTACGAGCAGTACTTC | CASSQGGGSYEQYF
TRBJ1-2 | . | . | TRBV27 | TGTGCCAGCAGTTACTCGGGGGGACTCTCTTTTGGCTACACCTTC | CASSYSGGLSFGYTF
TRBJ1-6 | . | . | TRBV6-5 | TGTGCCAGCAGGGGGAGGGCAGGGGATTCACCCCTCCACTTT | CASRGRAGDSPLHF
TRBJ1-2 | . | . | TRBV28 | TGTGCCAGCACCCTCGTGGGGGACTTCTATGGCTACACCTTC | CASTLVGDFYGYTF